The next 9 T cell receptor beta chains were all read from a single sample in a study of blood T cell repertoires in COVID-19 (dated by TCRdb to about 2020). Library prep was done by the immunoSEQ multiplex PCR assay. TCRdb obtained this table from immuneACCESS and retained in-frame rearrangements with V and J assigned. These tables miss some clones; where compared with another copy, unresolved V genes account for less than half of the shortfall, and the remainder is unexplained. Recorded for this sample are 90,000 to 120,000 clones; just over 90% of them occurred a single time. The ten largest clones take up 1% to 1.5% of the sample. Sequencing input: peripheral blood. These receptor sequences come from a woman in her twenties or thirties with acute or convalescent COVID-19.

The chain recombines TRBV4-2 with TRBJ1-2, with TRBD1 identical over 9 bases. Germline CDR1 LGHNA, CDR2 YNFKEQ. V shed 0 bases, J shed 2 bases, and the junction held 4 bases outside the gene matches. The CDR3 is made up of 16 amino acids. CDR3 amino acids: CASSQDGGQGNYGYTF. CDR3 DNA sequence: TGTGCCAGCAGCCAAGATGGGGGACAGGGAAACTATGGCTACACCTTC.

The sample holds one count of this clone. The J gene is TRBJ1-2, the V gene TRBV6-5; 8 positions match TRBD1. After removal of 2 bases from V and 0 bases from J, the junction contained 5 bases not matched to a gene. Germline-derived CDR1 and CDR2 are MNHEY and SVGAGI. The CDR3 length is 16 residues. The CDR3 sequence: CASSYDGQGSNYGYTF. CDR3 sequence (DNA): TGTGCCAGCAGTTACGATGGACAGGGTTCTAACTATGGCTACACCTTC.

The chain joins TRBV4-2 to TRBJ2-1; TRBD2 agrees at 10 bases. Germline trimming cut 3 bases from V and 0 bases from J; bases unmatched to any gene: 5. There are 17 residues in the CDR3. Germline CDR1 reads LGHNA; CDR2 reads YNFKEQ. CDR3 in amino acids: CASSQLAGVSSYNEQFF. For the CDR3, the DNA is TGTGCCAGCAGCCAGCTAGCGGGGGTCAGCTCCTACAATGAGCAGTTCTTC.

As for this clone: Other DNA variants within this sample encode the same CDR3. The chain employs TRBV6-6 and TRBJ2-1, with D possibly TRBD2 on 5 matching bases. The V end lost 0 bases, the J end lost 3 bases, and 6 bases lay between the germline ends. Germline assignment: CDR1 MNHNY and CDR2 SVGAGI (reference sequence). This CDR3 contains 14 residues. The CDR3 DNA reads TGTGCCAGCAGTTACTCGCGGGTCTACAATGAGCAGTTCTTC. Residues: CASSYSRVYNEQFF.

The chain is built from TRBV10-3 and TRBJ2-5, with TRBD2 matching 15 bases. From germline, CDR1 is ENHRY and CDR2 SYGVKD. The V segment lost 5 bases and the J segment 5 bases; nucleotides outside the gene matches: 6. The CDR3 totals 16 residues. CDR3 amino acids: CAISPGLAGGTETQYF. The DNA for the CDR3 is TGTGCCATCAGTCCGGGACTAGCGGGGGGTACGGAGACCCAGTACTTC.

The gene calls are TRBV4-1 and TRBJ1-1, with D hard to call. The CDR3 is 16 residues long. V shed 0 bases and J shed 2 bases, with 13 bases lying between them. Germline CDR1 is MGHRA and CDR2 is YSYEKL. The CDR3 sequence is CASSQDREGFNTEAFF. DNA of the CDR3: TGCGCCAGCAGCCAAGATCGGGAGGGATTTAACACTGAAGCTTTCTTT.

The chain is built from TRBV29-1 and TRBJ2-1; TRBD1 matches 7 bases. The CDR3 spans 16 residues. Germline assignment: CDR1 SQVTM and CDR2 ANQGSEA. Trimming removed 3 bases from V and 7 bases from J; junction bases left unmatched: 15. The CDR3: CSVDRGYLGRLNEQFF. The CDR3, as DNA: TGCAGCGTTGACAGGGGGTACCTCGGCAGGTTAAATGAGCAGTTCTTC.

The chain couples TRBV9 to TRBJ2-2; 13 bases align to TRBD2. The CDR3 extends over 16 amino acids. Germline trimming cut 4 bases from V and 7 bases from J; bases unmatched to any gene: 7. Germline assignment: CDR1 SGDLS and CDR2 YYNGEE. The CDR3 DNA is TGTGCCAGCAGCTTCGGACTAGCGGGAGCTGTCGGGGAGCTGTTTTTT. It codes for CASSFGLAGAVGELFF. The full variable domain, completed using reference TRBV9 and TRBJ2-2, is DSGVTQTPKHLITATGQRVTLRCSPRSGDLSVYWYQQSLDQGLQFLIQYYNGEERAKGNILERFSAQQFPDLHSELNLSSLELGDSALYFCASSFGLAGAVGELFFGEGSRLTVL.

This clone was seen a few times. This chain connects TRBV10-3 to TRBJ1-2; 7 bases agree with TRBD1. Germline assignment: CDR1 ENHRY and CDR2 SYGVKD. This CDR3 comprises 15 residues. J was trimmed by 2 bases and V by 4 bases; bases with no gene match: 7. CDR3 bases: TGTGCCATCAGTGGGGGGGACAGTCACAACTATGGCTACACCTTC. Amino acid sequence: CAISGGDSHNYGYTF.